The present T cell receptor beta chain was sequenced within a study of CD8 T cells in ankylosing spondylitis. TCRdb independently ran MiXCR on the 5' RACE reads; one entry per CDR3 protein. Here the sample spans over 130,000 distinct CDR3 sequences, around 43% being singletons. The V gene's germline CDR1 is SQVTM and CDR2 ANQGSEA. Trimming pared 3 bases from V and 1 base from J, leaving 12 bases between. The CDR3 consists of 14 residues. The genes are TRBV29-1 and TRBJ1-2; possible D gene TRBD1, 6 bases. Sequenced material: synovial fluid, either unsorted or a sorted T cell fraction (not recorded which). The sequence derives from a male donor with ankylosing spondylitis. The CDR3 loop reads CSVDFGQNNYGYTF. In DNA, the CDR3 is TGCAGCGTTGATTTCGGACAGAATAACTATGGCTACACCTTC.